This T cell receptor beta chain was sequenced in a study of T cell repertoires in cytomegalovirus infection. Using its own MiXCR run on the reads, TCRdb lists one record per CDR3 protein. The data contain 200,000 or so distinct CDR3 sequences, around 40% of them singletons. Germline CDR1 and CDR2: SGHAT and FQNNGV. The V and J ends lost 4 bases and 5 bases, in that order; junction bases with no gene match: 3. The CDR3 is 15 amino acids. Only a few counts were recorded for this clonotype. Its antigen is not known. The chain is built from TRBV11-2 and TRBJ2-1, with 12 bases fitting TRBD2. Specimen: CD8+ T cells from cultured PBMCs, collected from culture after CMV antigen stimulation. The source of this sequence is a human donor in good health (CMV status not recorded). Some clones in this sample may be carry-over from other donors' samples. CDR3: CASSYTSGGNNEQFF. The CDR3 coding sequence is TGTGCCAGCAGCTATACTAGCGGGGGGAACAATGAGCAGTTCTTC. Using reference TRBV11-2 and TRBJ2-1 for the parts outside the CDR3, the full variable domain is EAGVAQSPRYKIIEKRQSVAFWCNPISGHATLYWYQQILGQGPKLLIQFQNNGVVDDSQLPKDRFSAERLKGVDSTLKIQPAKLEDSAVYLCASSYTSGGNNEQFFGPGTRLTVL.